This T cell receptor beta chain was captured by sequencing in a study of T cell responses to AZD1222 COVID-19 vaccine. Study-wide points: None of the repertoires were sampled until the peak T cell response had passed.

Germline assignment: CDR1 LNHDA and CDR2 SQIVND (reference sequence). There are 16 residues in the CDR3. V trimming: 3 bases; J trimming: 2 bases; junction bases outside the gene matches: 8. Only in-frame clones appear in the TCRdb table, and some are missing; sequencing was by immunoSEQ multiplex PCR. The sample has approximately 150,000 clones; about 90% are singletons. This clone was recorded only once. The antigen remains unidentified. Sequences were derived from peripheral blood, sampled 28 days after the second AZD1222 dose. The genes are TRBV19 and TRBJ2-7; TRBD2 agrees at 9 bases. This receptor was obtained from an adult who received the AZD1222 COVID-19 vaccine. The CDR3 spells CASSIATSGFPYEQYF. Here the CDR3 DNA reads TGTGCCAGTAGTATTGCCACTAGCGGGTTCCCCTACGAGCAGTACTTC.